The entry below describes one T cell receptor beta chain. V lost 0 bases and J 5 bases, leaving 11 bases between the germline ends. This CDR3 comprises 15 residues. In germline, CDR1 is SGHAT, CDR2 FQNNGV. The data were obtained in a study of control samples from healthy donors and cancer patients. The protocol was immunoSEQ multiplex PCR, while the TCRdb copy is restricted to in-frame clones and leaves out a portion. The sample holds some 140,000 clones, 88% seen once. V usage is TRBV11-2 and J usage is TRBJ1-5; D may be TRBD1 (6 bases). Source material: blood. The sequence came from a woman in her 30s in good health. The CDR3 here is CASSLDSGGHQPQHF. The CDR3 DNA reads TGTGCCAGCAGCTTAGATTCCGGGGGGCATCAGCCCCAGCATTTT.